This T cell receptor (beta chain) originates from a study of blood T cell repertoires in COVID-19. Study information: Material from acute and convalescent COVID-19 was sourced from the United States, Italy and Spain. Sources were T cells, B-cell-depleted T cells, or PBMCs; the material itself was cDNA or gDNA.

As originally analysed: Amplifying reference gene primers gave estimates of nucleated cell counts. Assay: immunoSEQ multiplex PCR; the TCRdb copy retains only in-frame clones and omits some. The DNA gave D and trimming, while V, J and clone size come from that table. The repertoire holds 110,000 to 150,000 clones, with 80% to 90% as singletons. V dropped 5 bases and J dropped 3; count of bases not matched to a gene: 6. Per germline, CDR1 LNHDA and CDR2 SQIVND (reference sequence). The CDR3 length is 15 residues. The clonotype comes from a woman in her sixties or seventies with acute or convalescent COVID-19. Sequenced sample: peripheral blood. The chain combines TRBV19 with TRBJ1-2; TRBD1 aligns across 10 bases. The CDR3 DNA follows: TGTGCCAGTAGTGACTTGACAGGGGGCGACTATGGCTACACCTTC. Protein product: CASSDLTGGDYGYTF.